Below are 5 T cell receptor beta chains sequenced from a single sample in a study of T cell responses to AZD1222 COVID-19 vaccine. The method was immunoSEQ multiplex PCR; TCRdb's version includes in-frame clones alone and lacks a portion of them. The sample carries 180,000 or so clones, 80% to 95% recorded once. Sample: peripheral blood, taken 28 days after the second AZD1222 dose. Receptors were obtained from an adult who received the AZD1222 COVID-19 vaccine.

The V and J genes are TRBV7-8 and TRBJ2-5, with D tentatively TRBD1 (6 bases). The CDR3 loop spans 16 amino acids. In germline, CDR1 is SGHVS, CDR2 FQNEAQ. Trimming shortened V by 1 base and J by 3 bases, and 15 bases separated the two germline ends. Here the CDR3 DNA reads TGTGCCAGCAGCTTAGTCCAGGGGTCGTCAAAAGAGACCCAGTACTTC. As protein: CASSLVQGSSKETQYF.

The genes are TRBV6-5 and TRBJ1-1, with D perhaps TRBD1 (6 bases). Trimming removed 2 bases at V and 0 bases at J, with 13 bases between. The CDR3 contains 16 residues. CDR1 is MNHEY, CDR2 SVGAGI, per germline. CDR3 sequence (DNA): TGTGCCAGCAGTTACGCACAGGACAGTATGAACACTGAAGCTTTCTTT. This translates into CASSYAQDSMNTEAFF.

The V and J genes are TRBV6-6 and TRBJ1-2, with 7 bases aligning to TRBD1. With V trimmed by 6 bases and J by 7 bases, 8 bases remained unmatched. Germline V CDR1 and CDR2: MNHNY, SVGAGI (reference sequence). This CDR3 region has 13 residues. CDR3 in DNA: TGTGCCAGCAGGACCGACAGGGAAGGTGGCTACACCTTC. Translation gives CASRTDREGGYTF.

The chain uses TRBV25-1 and TRBJ1-1, with TRBD1 matching 9 bases. V lost 4 bases to trimming and J lost 1 base; unmatched junction nucleotides: 4. CDR1 is MGHDK and CDR2 is SYGVNS in the germline V gene. CDR3 length: 15 residues. CDR3 loop: CASSAGQGRNTEAFF. The CDR3, as DNA: TGTGCCAGCAGTGCGGGACAGGGAAGGAACACTGAAGCTTTCTTT.

CDR3 bases: TGCGCCAGCAGCTTGGGACTAGCGGGGGGCACCACCTACAATGAGCAGTTCTTC. Translated, it gives CASSLGLAGGTTYNEQFF. The chain carries TRBV5-1 and TRBJ2-1, with 13 nucleotides matching TRBD2. The CDR3 loop spans 18 amino acids. CDR1 and CDR2 (germline): SGHRS, YFSETQ. The trim removed 0 bases at V and 2 bases at J, leaving 5 bases unmatched. Drawing the rest from reference TRBV5-1 and TRBJ2-1, the complete variable domain is KAGVTQTPRYLIKTRGQQVTLSCSPISGHRSVSWYQQTPGQGLQFLFEYFSETQRNKGNFPGRFSGRQFSNSRSEMNVSTLELGDSALYLCASSLGLAGGTTYNEQFFGPGTRLTVL.